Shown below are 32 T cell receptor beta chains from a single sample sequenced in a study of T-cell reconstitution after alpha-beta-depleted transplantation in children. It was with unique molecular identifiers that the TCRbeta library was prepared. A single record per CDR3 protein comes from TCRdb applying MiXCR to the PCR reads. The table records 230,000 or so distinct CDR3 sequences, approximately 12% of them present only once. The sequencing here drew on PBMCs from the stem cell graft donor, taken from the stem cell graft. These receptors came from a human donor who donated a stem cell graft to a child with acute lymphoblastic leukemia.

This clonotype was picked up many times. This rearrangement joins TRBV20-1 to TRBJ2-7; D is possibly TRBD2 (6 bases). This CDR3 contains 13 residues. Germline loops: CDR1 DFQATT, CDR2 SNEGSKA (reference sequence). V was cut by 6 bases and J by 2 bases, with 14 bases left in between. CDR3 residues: CSAAVSGPYEQYF. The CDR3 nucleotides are TGCAGTGCCGCGGTTAGCGGCCCCTACGAGCAGTACTTC.

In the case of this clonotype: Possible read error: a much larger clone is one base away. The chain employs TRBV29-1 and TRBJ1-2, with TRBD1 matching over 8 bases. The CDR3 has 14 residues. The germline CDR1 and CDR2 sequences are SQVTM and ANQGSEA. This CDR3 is CSVVSGGYNSGYTF. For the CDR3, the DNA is TGCAGCGTTGTGTCAGGGGGCTATAACTCTGGCTACACCTTC.

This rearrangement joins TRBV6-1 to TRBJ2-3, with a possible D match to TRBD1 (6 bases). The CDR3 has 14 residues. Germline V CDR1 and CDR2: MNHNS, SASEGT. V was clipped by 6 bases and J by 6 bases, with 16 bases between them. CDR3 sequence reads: CASRIGTYGDTQYF. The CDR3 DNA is TGTGCCAGCAGGATCGGGACATATGGGGATACGCAGTATTTT.

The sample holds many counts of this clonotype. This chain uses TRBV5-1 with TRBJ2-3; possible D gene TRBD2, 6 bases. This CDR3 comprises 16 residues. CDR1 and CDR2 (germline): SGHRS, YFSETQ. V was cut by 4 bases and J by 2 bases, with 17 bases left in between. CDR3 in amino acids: CASSPGTQSTTDTQYF. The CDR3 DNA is TGCGCCAGCAGCCCCGGGACTCAAAGCACCACAGATACGCAGTATTTT. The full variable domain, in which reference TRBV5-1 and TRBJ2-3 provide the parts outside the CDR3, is KAGVTQTPRYLIKTRGQQVTLSCSPISGHRSVSWYQQTPGQGLQFLFEYFSETQRNKGNFPGRFSGRQFSNSRSEMNVSTLELGDSALYLCASSPGTQSTTDTQYFGPGTRLTVL.

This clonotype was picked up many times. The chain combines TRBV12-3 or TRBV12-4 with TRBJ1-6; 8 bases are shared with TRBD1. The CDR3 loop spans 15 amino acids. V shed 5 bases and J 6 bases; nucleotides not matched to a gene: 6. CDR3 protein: CASSPRDRINSPLHF. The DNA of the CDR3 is TGTGCCAGCAGTCCCCGGGACAGGATTAATTCACCCCTCCACTTT.

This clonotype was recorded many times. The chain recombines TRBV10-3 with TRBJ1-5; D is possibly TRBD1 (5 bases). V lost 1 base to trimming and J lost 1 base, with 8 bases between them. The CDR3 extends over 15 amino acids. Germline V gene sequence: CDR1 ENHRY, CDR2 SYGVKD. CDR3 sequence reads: CAISELGESNQPQHF. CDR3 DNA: TGTGCCATCAGTGAGTTGGGGGAAAGCAATCAGCCCCAGCATTTT.

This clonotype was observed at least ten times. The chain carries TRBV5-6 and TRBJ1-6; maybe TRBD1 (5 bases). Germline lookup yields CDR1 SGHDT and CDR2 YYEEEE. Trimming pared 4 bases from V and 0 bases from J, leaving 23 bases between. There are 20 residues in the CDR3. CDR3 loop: CASSPGGVGARSSYNSPLHF. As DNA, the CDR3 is TGTGCCAGCAGCCCGGGTGGAGTAGGGGCCCGGAGCTCCTATAATTCACCCCTCCACTTT.

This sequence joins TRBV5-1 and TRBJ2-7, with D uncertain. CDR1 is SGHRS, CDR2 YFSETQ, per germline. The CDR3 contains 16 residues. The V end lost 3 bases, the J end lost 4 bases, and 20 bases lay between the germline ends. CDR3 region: CASSSTSGPSAYEQYF. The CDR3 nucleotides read TGCGCCAGCAGCTCCACCTCCGGGCCGAGTGCTTACGAGCAGTACTTC.

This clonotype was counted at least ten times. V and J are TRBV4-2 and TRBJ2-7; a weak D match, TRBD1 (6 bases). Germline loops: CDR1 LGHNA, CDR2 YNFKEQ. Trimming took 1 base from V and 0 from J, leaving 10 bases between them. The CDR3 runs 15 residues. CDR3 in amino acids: CASSQVQGPSYEQYF. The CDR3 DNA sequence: TGTGCCAGCAGCCAAGTCCAGGGGCCCTCCTACGAGCAGTACTTC.

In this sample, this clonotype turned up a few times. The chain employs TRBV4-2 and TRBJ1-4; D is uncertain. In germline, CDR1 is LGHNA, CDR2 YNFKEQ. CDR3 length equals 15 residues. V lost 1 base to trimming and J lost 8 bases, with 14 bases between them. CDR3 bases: TGTGCCAGCAGCCAAGTCGGTGCCCACACCGAAAAACTGTTTTTT. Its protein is CASSQVGAHTEKLFF.

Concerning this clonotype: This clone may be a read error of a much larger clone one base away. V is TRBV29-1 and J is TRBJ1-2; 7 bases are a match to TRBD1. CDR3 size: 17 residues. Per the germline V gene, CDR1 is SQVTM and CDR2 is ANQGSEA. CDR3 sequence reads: CSVEGPTGKKANYGDTF. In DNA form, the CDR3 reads TGCAGCGTTGAAGGTCCGACAGGGAAAAAAGCTAACTATGGCGACACCTTC.

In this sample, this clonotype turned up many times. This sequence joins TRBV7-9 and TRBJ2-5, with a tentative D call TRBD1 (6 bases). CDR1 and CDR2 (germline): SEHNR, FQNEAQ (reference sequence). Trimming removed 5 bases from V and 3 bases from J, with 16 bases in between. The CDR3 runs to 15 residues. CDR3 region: CASSTRRGAEETQYF. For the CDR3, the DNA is TGTGCCAGCAGCACGCGCAGGGGCGCTGAAGAGACCCAGTACTTC.

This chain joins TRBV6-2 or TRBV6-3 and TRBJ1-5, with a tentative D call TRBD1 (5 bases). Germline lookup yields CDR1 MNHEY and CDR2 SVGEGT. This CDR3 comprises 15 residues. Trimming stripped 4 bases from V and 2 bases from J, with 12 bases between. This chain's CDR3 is CASSSRGIGNQPQHF. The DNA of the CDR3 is TGTGCCAGCAGTTCGAGGGGAATTGGCAATCAGCCCCAGCATTTT.

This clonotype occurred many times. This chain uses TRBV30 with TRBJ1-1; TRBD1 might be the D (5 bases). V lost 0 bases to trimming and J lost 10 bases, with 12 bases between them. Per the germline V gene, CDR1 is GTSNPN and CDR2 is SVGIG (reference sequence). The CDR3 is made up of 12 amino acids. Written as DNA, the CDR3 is TGTGCCTGGAGTGTAATGAGGGGCTTAGCTTTCTTT. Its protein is CAWSVMRGLAFF.

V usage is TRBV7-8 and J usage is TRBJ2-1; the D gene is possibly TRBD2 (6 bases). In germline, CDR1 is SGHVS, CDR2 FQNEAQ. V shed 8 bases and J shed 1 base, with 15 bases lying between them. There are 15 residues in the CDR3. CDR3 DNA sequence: TGTGCCAGCCTTGTTGGCGGGACTTCCTACAATGAGCAGTTCTTC. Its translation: CASLVGGTSYNEQFF.

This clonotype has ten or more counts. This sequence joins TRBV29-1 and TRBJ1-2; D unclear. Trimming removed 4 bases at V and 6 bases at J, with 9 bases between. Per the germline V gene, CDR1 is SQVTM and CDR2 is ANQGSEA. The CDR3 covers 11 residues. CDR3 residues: CSVAGEHGYTF. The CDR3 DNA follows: TGCAGCGTTGCTGGGGAACATGGCTACACCTTC.

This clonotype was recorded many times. The CDR3 coding sequence is TGTGCCAGTAGTATATTCGGGGTTGACACTGAAGCTTTCTTT. Protein product: CASSIFGVDTEAFF. This rearrangement joins TRBV19 to TRBJ1-1; no clear D. This CDR3 is 14 amino acids long. Germline values: CDR1 LNHDA, CDR2 SQIVND (reference sequence). V dropped 2 bases and J dropped 3 bases, with 10 bases sitting between them.

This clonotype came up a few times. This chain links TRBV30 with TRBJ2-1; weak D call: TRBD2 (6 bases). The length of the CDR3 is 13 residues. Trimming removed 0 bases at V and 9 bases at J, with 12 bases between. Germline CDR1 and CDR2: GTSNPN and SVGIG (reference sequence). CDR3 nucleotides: TGTGCCTGGAGTGTAATGCGGGACGGTGAGCAGTTCTTC. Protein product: CAWSVMRDGEQFF.

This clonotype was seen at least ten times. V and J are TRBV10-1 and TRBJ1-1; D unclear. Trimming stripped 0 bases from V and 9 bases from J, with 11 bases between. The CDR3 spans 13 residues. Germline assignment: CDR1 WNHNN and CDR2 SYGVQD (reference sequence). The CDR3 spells CASSESGSQKAFF. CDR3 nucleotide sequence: TGCGCCAGCAGTGAGTCGGGGAGCCAAAAAGCTTTCTTT.

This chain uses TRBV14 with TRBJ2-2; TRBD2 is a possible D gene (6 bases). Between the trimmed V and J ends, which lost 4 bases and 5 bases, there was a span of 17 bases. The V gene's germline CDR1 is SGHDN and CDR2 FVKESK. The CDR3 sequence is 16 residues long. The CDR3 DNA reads TGTGCCAGCAGCCCGATTTATGAGCGGGTGACCGGGGAGCTGTTTTTT. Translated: CASSPIYERVTGELFF.

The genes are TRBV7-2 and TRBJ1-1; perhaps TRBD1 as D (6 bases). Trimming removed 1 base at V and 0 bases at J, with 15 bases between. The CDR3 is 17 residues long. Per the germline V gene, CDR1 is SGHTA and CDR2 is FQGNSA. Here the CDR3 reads CASSLGGGDNMNTEAFF. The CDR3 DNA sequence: TGTGCCAGCAGCTTAGGGGGGGGGGACAACATGAACACTGAAGCTTTCTTT.

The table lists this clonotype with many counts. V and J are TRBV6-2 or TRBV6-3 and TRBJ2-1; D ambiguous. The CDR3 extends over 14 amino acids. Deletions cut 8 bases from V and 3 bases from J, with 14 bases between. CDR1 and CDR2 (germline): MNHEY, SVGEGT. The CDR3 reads CASGRSWVYNEQFF. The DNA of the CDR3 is TGTGCCAGCGGTCGCTCCTGGGTCTACAATGAGCAGTTCTTC.

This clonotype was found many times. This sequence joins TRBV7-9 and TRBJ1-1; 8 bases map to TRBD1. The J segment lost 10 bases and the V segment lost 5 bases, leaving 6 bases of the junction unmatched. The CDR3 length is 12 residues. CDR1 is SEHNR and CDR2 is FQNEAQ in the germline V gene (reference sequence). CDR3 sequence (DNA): TGTGCCAGCAGCGGCCAGGGGGCTGGAGCTTTCTTT. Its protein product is CASSGQGAGAFF.

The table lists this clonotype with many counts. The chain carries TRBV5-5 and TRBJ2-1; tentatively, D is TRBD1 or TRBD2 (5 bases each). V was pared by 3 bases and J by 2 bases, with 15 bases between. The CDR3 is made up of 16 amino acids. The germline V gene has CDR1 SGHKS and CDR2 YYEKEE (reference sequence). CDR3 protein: CASSSGAQPAYNEQFF. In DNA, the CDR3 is TGTGCCAGCAGCTCCGGGGCCCAACCTGCCTACAATGAGCAGTTCTTC.

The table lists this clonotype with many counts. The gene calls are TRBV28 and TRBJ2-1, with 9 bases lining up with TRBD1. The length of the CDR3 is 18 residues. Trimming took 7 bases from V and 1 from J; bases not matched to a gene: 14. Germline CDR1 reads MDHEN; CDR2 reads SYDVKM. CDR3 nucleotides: TGTGCCAGCAATCCCGGGACAGGGTCCTATGGATCCTACAATGAGCAGTTCTTC. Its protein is CASNPGTGSYGSYNEQFF.

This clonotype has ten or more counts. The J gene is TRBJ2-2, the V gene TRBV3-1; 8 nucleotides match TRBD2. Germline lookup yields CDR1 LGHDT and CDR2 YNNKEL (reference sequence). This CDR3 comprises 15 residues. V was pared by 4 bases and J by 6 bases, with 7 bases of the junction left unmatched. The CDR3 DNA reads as TGTGCCAGCAGCCCCCCGGGACTAGGTCCCGGGGAGCTGTTTTTT. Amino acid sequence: CASSPPGLGPGELFF.

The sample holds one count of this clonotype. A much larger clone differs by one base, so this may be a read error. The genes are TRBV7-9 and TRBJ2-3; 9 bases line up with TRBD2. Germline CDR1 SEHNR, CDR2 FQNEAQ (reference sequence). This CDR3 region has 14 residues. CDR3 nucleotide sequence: TGTGCCAGCGGCTTTAGCGGGGGCCCCTTACCGCAGTATTTT. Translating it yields CASGFSGGPLPQYF.

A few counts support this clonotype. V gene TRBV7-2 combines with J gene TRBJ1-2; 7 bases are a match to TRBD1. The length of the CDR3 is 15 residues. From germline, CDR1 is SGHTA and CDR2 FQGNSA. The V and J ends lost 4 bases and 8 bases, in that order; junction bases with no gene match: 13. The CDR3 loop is CASSSQTGLMRGYTF. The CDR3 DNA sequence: TGTGCCAGCAGCTCCCAGACAGGGTTAATGAGGGGCTACACCTTC.

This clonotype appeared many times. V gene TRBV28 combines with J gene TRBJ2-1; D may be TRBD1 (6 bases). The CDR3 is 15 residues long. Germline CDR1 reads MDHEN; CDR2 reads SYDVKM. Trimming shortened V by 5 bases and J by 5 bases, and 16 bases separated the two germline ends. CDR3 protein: CASSPGWGPDNEQFF. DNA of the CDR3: TGTGCCAGCAGTCCCGGGTGGGGGCCGGACAATGAGCAGTTCTTC.

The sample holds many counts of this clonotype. CDR3 DNA: TGTGCCAGCAGTTTCAATACGCCCCCGTCACTAGCGTCAGATACGCAGTATTTT. Amino acid sequence: CASSFNTPPSLASDTQYF. V gene TRBV6-2 or TRBV6-3 combines with J gene TRBJ2-3, with TRBD2 identical over 7 bases. Germline V CDR1 and CDR2: MNHEY, SVGEGT. CDR3 length: 18 residues. Trimming removed 4 bases from V and 4 bases from J; junction bases left unmatched: 17.

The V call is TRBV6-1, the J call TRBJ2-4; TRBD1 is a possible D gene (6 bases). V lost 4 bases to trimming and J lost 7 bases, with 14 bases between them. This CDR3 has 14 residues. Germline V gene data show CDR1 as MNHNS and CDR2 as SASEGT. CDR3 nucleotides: TGTGCCAGCAGTGTGAAACAGGGTGGGAACATTCAGTACTTC. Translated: CASSVKQGGNIQYF.

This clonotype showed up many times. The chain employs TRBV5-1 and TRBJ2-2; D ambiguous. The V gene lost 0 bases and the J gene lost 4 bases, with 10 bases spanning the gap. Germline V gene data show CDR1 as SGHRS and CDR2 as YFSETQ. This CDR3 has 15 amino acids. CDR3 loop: CASSLARSSTGELFF. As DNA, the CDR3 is TGCGCCAGCAGCTTGGCCAGGTCGAGCACCGGGGAGCTGTTTTTT.